Shown below are 30 T cell receptor beta chains from a single sample sequenced in a study of blood T cells in healthy people across ages. Sample-barcoded 5' priming and a J-beta primer mix drove a second PCR of about 7 to 12 cycles. TCRdb independently ran MiXCR on the 5' RACE reads; one entry per CDR3 protein. The repertoire holds over a million distinct CDR3 sequences, under 55% seen once, with approximately 17% in the top ten. Sequenced sample: blood. Source of these receptors: a woman aged 55-70 years in good health.

This chain links TRBV5-6 with TRBJ2-3; 7 bases agree with TRBD2. Germline values: CDR1 SGHDT, CDR2 YYEEEE. After removal of 5 bases from V and 6 bases from J, the junction contained 15 bases not matched to a gene. The CDR3 consists of 16 residues. The DNA for the CDR3 is TGTGCCAGCAGGGCCGGCGGGGGACTCCCGCGGGATACGCAGTATTTT. Translated: CASRAGGGLPRDTQYF.

This clonotype was observed a handful of times. J is TRBJ2-7 and V is TRBV6-5; D perhaps matches TRBD1 (5 bases). The V and J ends lost 3 bases and 3 bases respectively, with 9 bases between them. The germline CDR1 and CDR2 sequences are MNHEY and SVGAGI. This CDR3 spans 13 amino acids. The CDR3 protein is CASSYAGNYEQYF. CDR3 nucleotide sequence: TGTGCCAGCAGTTATGCAGGGAACTACGAGCAGTACTTC.

The table lists this clonotype with a few counts. J is TRBJ1-2 and V is TRBV12-3 or TRBV12-4; the D is unclear. CDR3 length: 15 amino acids. The V end lost 6 bases, the J end lost 2 bases, and 16 bases lay between the germline ends. Here the CDR3 reads CASSPYLDGNYGYTF. In nucleotides, the CDR3 is TGTGCCAGCAGCCCCTACTTAGACGGAAACTATGGCTACACCTTC.

The V gene is TRBV20-1, the J gene TRBJ2-5, with unresolved D. Per germline, CDR1 DFQATT and CDR2 SNEGSKA (reference sequence). The CDR3 loop spans 15 amino acids. V lost 4 bases and J lost 0, with 15 bases in between. CDR3 nucleotides: TGCAGTGCTACCCCGAGAGGATGGTACCAAGAGACCCAGTACTTC. Translating gives CSATPRGWYQETQYF.

Only a few counts were recorded for this clonotype. This may be a read error: a much more frequent sequence differs by one nucleotide. The V call is TRBV28, the J call TRBJ2-4; D is unresolved. Germline-derived CDR1 and CDR2 are MDHEN and SYDVKM. The CDR3 contains 12 residues. With 2 bases removed from V and 5 bases from J, the gap between germline ends came to 4 bases. This CDR3 is CASSLQENIQYF. Here the CDR3 DNA reads TGTGCCAGCAGTTTACAGGAAAACATTCAGTACTTC.

The chain uses TRBV29-1 and TRBJ1-1; no definite D call. Germline assignment: CDR1 SQVTM and CDR2 ANQGSEA. The length of the CDR3 is 13 residues. V lost 3 bases, J lost 5 bases, and 13 bases lay in between. The CDR3 sequence is CSVDPGETTEAFF. In nucleotides, the CDR3 is TGCAGCGTTGATCCCGGGGAGACTACTGAAGCTTTCTTT. Full variable domain (outside the CDR3, taken from reference TRBV29-1 and TRBJ1-1): SAVISQKPSRDICQRGTSLTIQCQVDSQVTMMFWYRQQPGQSLTLIATANQGSEATYESGFVIDKFPISRPNLTFSTLTVSNMSPEDSSIYLCSVDPGETTEAFFGQGTRLTVV.

The V gene is TRBV29-1, the J gene TRBJ2-5; D might be TRBD1 (5 bases). The CDR3 totals 13 residues. V lost 6 bases, J lost 7 bases, and 18 bases lay in between. CDR1 SQVTM and CDR2 ANQGSEA come from the germline V gene. The DNA for the CDR3 is TGCAGCGTCGATACAGGCCTCGAGGTGACCCAGTACTTC. Protein sequence: CSVDTGLEVTQYF.

The chain is built from TRBV27 and TRBJ2-1, with D uncertain. Trimming stripped 6 bases from V and 0 bases from J, with 9 bases between. Per germline, CDR1 MNHEY and CDR2 SMNVEV (reference sequence). This CDR3 region has 14 residues. The CDR3 loop is CASSDISSYNEQFF. The CDR3 bases are TGTGCCAGCAGCGACATCAGCTCCTACAATGAGCAGTTCTTC.

This rearrangement joins TRBV20-1 to TRBJ2-7; the D is unclear. Germline CDR1 reads DFQATT; CDR2 reads SNEGSKA (reference sequence). The CDR3 loop spans 15 amino acids. Trimming took off 0 bases at V and 0 bases at J, with 12 bases between the two ends. The CDR3 is CSARDFRNPSYEQYF. CDR3 coding DNA: TGCAGTGCTAGAGATTTTCGGAACCCCTCCTACGAGCAGTACTTC.

The gene calls are TRBV27 and TRBJ2-1, with D tentatively TRBD1 or TRBD2 (5 bases each). There are 15 residues in the CDR3. Germline V gene sequence: CDR1 MNHEY, CDR2 SMNVEV (reference sequence). V was trimmed by 5 bases and J by 4 bases, leaving 15 bases between them. CDR3 bases: TGTGCCAGCAGTCCTGTAGAGAGGGGTTACAATGAGCAGTTCTTC. It translates to CASSPVERGYNEQFF.

The rearrangement links TRBV6-4 to TRBJ2-3; TRBD2 aligns across 14 bases. The CDR3 has 18 residues. V shed 3 bases, J shed 4 bases, and the junction held 9 bases outside the gene matches. Germline V CDR1 and CDR2: MRHNA, SNTAGT. CDR3 DNA sequence: TGTGCCAGCAGTGATAGGGGGACTAGCGGGAGTGTCCCAGATACGCAGTATTTT. It encodes CASSDRGTSGSVPDTQYF.

V is TRBV2 and J is TRBJ2-1; D is perhaps TRBD1 (5 bases). This CDR3 is built from 14 residues. CDR1 and CDR2 from the germline V gene are SNHLY and FYNNEI. Trimming pared 6 bases from V and 9 bases from J, leaving 18 bases between. The CDR3 DNA sequence: TGTGCCAGCAGACCCTCTCAATTAGGGGTTGAGCAGTTCTTC. It encodes CASRPSQLGVEQFF.

V and J are TRBV27 and TRBJ1-2; 9 nucleotides line up with TRBD1. From germline, CDR1 is MNHEY and CDR2 SMNVEV (reference sequence). The CDR3 loop spans 16 amino acids. V lost 5 bases, J lost 6 bases, and 13 bases stayed unmatched. Here the CDR3 DNA reads TGTGCCAGCAGTCCCAGTCATGACAGGGGGGAGGATGGCTACACCTTC. Its translation: CASSPSHDRGEDGYTF.

This clonotype was observed a few times. This chain links TRBV2 with TRBJ1-2; D unresolved. The CDR3 is 13 residues long. V shed 2 bases and J shed 8 bases, with 12 bases lying between them. Per the germline V gene, CDR1 is SNHLY and CDR2 is FYNNEI. This CDR3 reads CASSELAVPGYTF. The CDR3 DNA reads TGTGCCAGCAGTGAACTTGCGGTCCCAGGCTACACCTTC.

This clonotype was observed a few times. The chain combines TRBV13 with TRBJ2-5, with D tentatively TRBD1 (5 bases). The ends were cut back, 1 base at V and 11 bases at J, with 17 bases in the middle. This CDR3 comprises 14 residues. The germline gives CDR1 PRHDT, CDR2 FYEKMQ (reference sequence). CDR3 sequence reads: CASSLDTQGREQYF. For the CDR3, the DNA is TGTGCCAGCAGCTTAGATACGCAGGGTCGTGAGCAGTACTTC.

In this sample, this clonotype turned up many times. At one end, the junction sequence differs from germline, possibly due to a read error. V gene TRBV4-1 combines with J gene TRBJ2-7, with 11 bases matching TRBD2. CDR3 size: 14 residues. Per the germline V gene, CDR1 is MGHRA and CDR2 is YSYEKL. This CDR3 reads CASSPGLAAYEQYF. The CDR3 nucleotides read TGTGCCAGCAGCCCGGGACTAGCGGCCTACGAGCAGTACTTC.

CDR3 sequence (DNA): TGCAGTGCTGGAAGCGGGAGGATAGAGACCCAGTACTTC. It yields the protein CSAGSGRIETQYF. This chain uses TRBV20-1 with TRBJ2-5; the match to TRBD2 covers 9 bases. CDR1 is DFQATT, CDR2 SNEGSKA, per germline (reference sequence). Trimming removed 5 bases from V and 4 bases from J; junction bases left unmatched: 5. This CDR3 contains 13 residues.

The genes are TRBV12-3 or TRBV12-4 and TRBJ2-7; 7 bases match TRBD2. Losses at the gene ends were 3 bases for V and 2 bases for J; bases not matched to a gene: 4. This CDR3 comprises 14 residues. The chain's CDR3 is CASSFLGTTYEQYF. CDR3 nucleotide sequence: TGTGCCAGCAGTTTTCTCGGGACTACCTACGAGCAGTACTTC.

This clonotype has a handful of counts. The J gene is TRBJ2-7, the V gene TRBV6-6; D unresolved. V lost 6 bases to trimming and J lost 6 bases, with 9 bases between them. The CDR3 has 11 amino acids. Germline CDR1 reads MNHNY; CDR2 reads SVGAGI (reference sequence). CDR3 sequence (DNA): TGTGCCAGCAGATTGGATGGCGAGCAGTACTTC. This codes for CASRLDGEQYF.

The V call is TRBV7-2, the J call TRBJ2-5; TRBD1 matches at 9 bases. The tail of the sequence fits TRBJ2-7 better, so the J call may be wrong. CDR3 length equals 15 residues. Germline CDR1 SGHTA, CDR2 FQGNSA. The CDR3 DNA is TGTGCCAGCAGCTTAGCTACGACAGGGGGGAACGAGCAGTACTTC. Its translation: CASSLATTGGNEQYF.

The V gene is TRBV28, the J gene TRBJ2-7; no clear D. Germline CDR1 is MDHEN and CDR2 is SYDVKM. The CDR3 extends over 16 amino acids. Trimming removed 2 bases from V and 1 base from J, with 15 bases in between. DNA for the CDR3: TGTGCCAGCAGTTTAGGACGAGCCCTTACGTCCTACGAGCAGTACTTC. It specifies CASSLGRALTSYEQYF.

The chain carries TRBV20-1 and TRBJ1-2, with 7 bases that match TRBD1. Unmatched junction bases numbered 10, after V lost 4 bases and J lost 5 bases. The CDR3 contains 14 residues. Looked up from germline, CDR1 is DFQATT and CDR2 is SNEGSKA (reference sequence). The CDR3 DNA follows: TGCAGTGCTACGGGACAGATCCGACCGTATGGCTACACCTTC. Translating it yields CSATGQIRPYGYTF.

On this clonotype itself: Possible read error: a much larger clone is one base away. The chain uses TRBV11-2 and TRBJ2-1; tentatively, D is TRBD2 (5 bases). The CDR3 is 14 residues long. Per the germline V gene, CDR1 is SGHAT and CDR2 is FQNNGV. CDR3 residues: CASSVEGSFDEQFF. The CDR3 DNA is TGTGCCAGCAGCGTAGAGGGCAGTTTCGATGAGCAGTTCTTC.

Note on this clonotype: One base away lies a much larger clone, so this may be a sequencing read error. The rearrangement links TRBV7-9 to TRBJ2-1; 9 bases line up with TRBD2. Germline trimming cut 5 bases from V and 3 bases from J; bases unmatched to any gene: 5. Germline V gene sequence: CDR1 SEHNR, CDR2 FQNEAQ (reference sequence). This CDR3 contains 15 residues. DNA of the CDR3: TGTGCCAGCAGCCCCCGGACTAGCGACTACAATGAGCAGTTCTTC. Its protein is CASSPRTSDYNEQFF.

This clonotype showed up many times. This chain uses TRBV27 with TRBJ2-7, with 8 bases lining up with TRBD1. Losses at the gene ends were 4 bases for V and 5 bases for J; bases not matched to a gene: 7. The CDR3 consists of 14 residues. Germline values: CDR1 MNHEY, CDR2 SMNVEV (reference sequence). The CDR3 loop is CASSSRQGRHEQYF. In DNA form, the CDR3 reads TGTGCCAGCAGTTCCAGACAGGGGCGGCACGAGCAGTACTTC.

This clonotype was counted only a few times. The chain is built from TRBV19 and TRBJ2-7; TRBD1 agrees at 7 bases. J lost 0 bases, V lost 4 bases, and 0 bases had no gene match. CDR3 size: 13 residues. Germline V gene sequence: CDR1 LNHDA, CDR2 SQIVND (reference sequence). DNA for the CDR3: TGTGCCAGTAGTAACAGGGGCTCCTACGAGCAGTACTTC. Amino acids: CASSNRGSYEQYF.

The chain uses TRBV19 and TRBJ2-4, with 10 bases identical to TRBD2. CDR1 LNHDA and CDR2 SQIVND come from the germline V gene (reference sequence). This CDR3 is built from 14 residues. Trimming removed 10 bases from V and 2 bases from J; junction bases left unmatched: 5. DNA for the CDR3: TGTGCCATACCTAGCGGGAGTCCCAAAAACATTCAGTACTTC. Translation: CAIPSGSPKNIQYF.

The chain couples TRBV5-1 to TRBJ2-3, with no clear D. This CDR3 contains 16 residues. The V and J ends lost 1 base and 6 bases respectively, with 18 bases between them. Germline assignment: CDR1 SGHRS and CDR2 YFSETQ. CDR3 loop: CASSLIARRSTDTQYF. The CDR3 DNA reads TGCGCCAGCAGCTTGATCGCCCGAAGATCTACCGATACGCAGTATTTT.

This clonotype appeared a few times. The chain joins TRBV20-1 to TRBJ2-7; 9 nucleotides line up with TRBD1. Looked up from germline, CDR1 is DFQATT and CDR2 is SNEGSKA (reference sequence). V shed 3 bases, J shed 4 bases, and the junction held 10 bases outside the gene matches. This CDR3 region has 15 residues. CDR3 in DNA: TGCAGTGCTAGTGTTTCCGGACAGGGGAGGTACGAGCAGTACTTC. Translation: CSASVSGQGRYEQYF.

V is TRBV2 and J is TRBJ1-1; TRBD1 might be the D (6 bases). This CDR3 spans 15 amino acids. Trimming shortened V by 9 bases and J by 2 bases, and 19 bases separated the two germline ends. The germline gives CDR1 SNHLY, CDR2 FYNNEI. The CDR3 bases are TGTGCCAGGACCCACCAGGGGAAGGGAAACACTGAAGCTTTCTTT. Encoded protein: CARTHQGKGNTEAFF.